One and the same sample provided the 13 T cell receptor beta chains below, sequenced in a study of blood T cell repertoires in COVID-19. Assay used: immunoSEQ multiplex PCR; TCRdb lists only in-frame clones, some missing. The sample has more than 150,000 clones, roughly 90% seen once; the top ten hold about 0.54%. Sequencing was carried out using peripheral blood. The receptors stem from a man aged 50 to 60 with acute or convalescent COVID-19.

This chain links TRBV19 with TRBJ1-2; D is possibly TRBD1 (6 bases). The CDR3 is 13 residues long. Trimming took 5 bases from V and 4 from J, leaving 11 bases between them. CDR1 is LNHDA, CDR2 SQIVND, per germline (reference sequence). The CDR3 protein is CASSSGQRYGYTF. For the CDR3, the DNA is TGTGCCAGTAGTTCAGGACAGCGCTATGGCTACACCTTC.

The chain joins TRBV5-6 to TRBJ2-7; D unclear. V was clipped by 0 bases and J by 4 bases, with 8 bases between them. Germline CDR1 is SGHDT and CDR2 is YYEEEE. The CDR3 totals 13 residues. DNA for the CDR3: TGTGCCAGCAGCTTGGGGGCGAGATACGAGCAGTACGTC. Translation gives CASSLGARYEQYV.

The rearrangement uses TRBV28 and TRBJ1-3, with a possible D match to TRBD1 (5 bases). The CDR3 contains 14 residues. V lost 6 bases, J lost 5 bases, and 14 bases lay in between. The V gene's germline CDR1 is MDHEN and CDR2 SYDVKM. The CDR3 DNA sequence: TGTGCCAGCAGCACGGGGGGGGGACGAAACACCATATATTTT. This sequence encodes CASSTGGGRNTIYF.

In DNA form, the CDR3 reads TGTGCCAGCAGCCTCGCCGTCGGCAATGAGCAGTTCTTC. This sequence encodes CASSLAVGNEQFF. The chain joins TRBV7-3 to TRBJ2-1; no reliable D call. Per the germline V gene, CDR1 is SGHTA and CDR2 is FQGTGA. Trimming took off 5 bases at V and 6 bases at J, with 11 bases between the two ends. The CDR3 loop spans 13 amino acids.

The CDR3 loop reads CASSLDVGQGMPYEQYF. CDR3 bases: TGTGCCAGCAGCTTAGACGTTGGACAGGGGATGCCCTACGAGCAGTACTTC. The V and J genes are TRBV11-2 and TRBJ2-7, with 9 bases identical to TRBD1. The CDR3 runs 17 residues. Looked up from germline, CDR1 is SGHAT and CDR2 is FQNNGV. J was trimmed by 2 bases and V by 0 bases; bases with no gene match: 8. The whole variable domain, filled in from reference TRBV11-2 and TRBJ2-7, reads EAGVAQSPRYKIIEKRQSVAFWCNPISGHATLYWYQQILGQGPKLLIQFQNNGVVDDSQLPKDRFSAERLKGVDSTLKIQPAKLEDSAVYLCASSLDVGQGMPYEQYFGPGTRLTVT.

The genes are TRBV6-2 or TRBV6-3 and TRBJ1-2; D unclear. Trimming removed 6 bases at V and 3 bases at J, with 14 bases between. Germline values: CDR1 MNHEY, CDR2 SVGEGT. This CDR3 comprises 14 residues. CDR3 region: CASSPEVRYYGYTF. The CDR3 DNA sequence: TGTGCCAGCAGCCCCGAGGTGCGATACTATGGCTACACCTTC.

The chain uses TRBV30 and TRBJ2-7; no clear D gene. Deletions cut 5 bases from V and 3 bases from J, with 14 bases between. From germline, CDR1 is GTSNPN and CDR2 SVGIG (reference sequence). This CDR3 region has 13 residues. Here the CDR3 reads CAWAQRNYYEQYF. CDR3 coding DNA: TGTGCCTGGGCGCAGCGCAACTACTACGAGCAGTACTTC.

CDR3 residues: CAWNSKRVEETQYF. As DNA, the CDR3 is TGTGCCTGGAACAGTAAGAGGGTCGAAGAGACCCAGTACTTC. This rearrangement joins TRBV30 to TRBJ2-5, with D maybe TRBD2 (5 bases). V lost 4 bases and J 3 bases, leaving 15 bases between the germline ends. The CDR3 totals 14 residues. Germline CDR1 reads GTSNPN; CDR2 reads SVGIG (reference sequence).

The V gene is TRBV12-3 or TRBV12-4, the J gene TRBJ1-5; D remains ambiguous. Between the trimmed V and J ends, which lost 5 bases and 0 bases, there was a span of 5 bases. This CDR3 is 13 amino acids long. DNA of the CDR3: TGTGCCAGCAGTCGTTATAGCAATCAGCCCCAGCATTTT. Translating it yields CASSRYSNQPQHF.

The chain couples TRBV7-8 to TRBJ2-5; 8 bases are shared with TRBD1. V trimming: 5 bases; J trimming: 3 bases; junction bases outside the gene matches: 8. The CDR3 covers 15 residues. Per the germline V gene, CDR1 is SGHVS and CDR2 is FQNEAQ. DNA of the CDR3: TGTGCCAGCAGCCCGGGGGACAGGAGGAAAGAGACCCAGTACTTC. This sequence encodes CASSPGDRRKETQYF.

The CDR3 DNA sequence: TGTGCCAGCAGCTTGGGGAGCGGGAGATACTATACGCAGTATTTT. Its protein is CASSLGSGRYYTQYF. The V call is TRBV3-1 (or the pseudogene TRBV3-2), the J call TRBJ2-3, with TRBD2 matching 8 bases. The CDR3 runs 15 residues. V dropped 5 bases and J dropped 7; count of bases not matched to a gene: 11. Germline loops: CDR1 LGHDT, CDR2 YNNKEL (reference sequence).

The J gene is TRBJ2-5, the V gene TRBV27; TRBD1 matches at 10 bases. The CDR3 length is 13 residues. Germline-derived CDR1 and CDR2 are MNHEY and SMNVEV (reference sequence). The junction had 3 bases not matched to a gene; V was cut back by 4 bases and J by 7 bases. The CDR3 sequence is CASSWTGGGTQYF. In nucleotides, the CDR3 is TGTGCCAGCAGTTGGACAGGGGGGGGGACCCAGTACTTC.

V is TRBV7-2 and J is TRBJ2-2; the D is unclear. Deletions cut 5 bases from V and 4 bases from J, with 11 bases between. Germline-derived CDR1 and CDR2 are SGHTA and FQGNSA. CDR3 length equals 14 residues. This CDR3 is CASSANPGTGELFF. The CDR3 region has the DNA TGTGCCAGCAGCGCCAATCCCGGCACCGGGGAGCTGTTTTTT.